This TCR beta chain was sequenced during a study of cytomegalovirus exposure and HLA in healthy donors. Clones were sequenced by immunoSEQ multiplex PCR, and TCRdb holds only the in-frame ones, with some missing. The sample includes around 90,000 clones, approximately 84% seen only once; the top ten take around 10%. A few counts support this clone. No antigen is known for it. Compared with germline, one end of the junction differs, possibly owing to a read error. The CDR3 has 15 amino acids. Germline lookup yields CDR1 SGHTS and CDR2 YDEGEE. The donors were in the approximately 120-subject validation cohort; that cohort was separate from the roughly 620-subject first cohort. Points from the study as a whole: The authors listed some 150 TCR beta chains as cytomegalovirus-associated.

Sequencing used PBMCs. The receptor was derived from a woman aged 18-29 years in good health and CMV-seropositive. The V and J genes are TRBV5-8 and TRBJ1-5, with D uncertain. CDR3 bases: TGTGCCAGCAGCAGCGGACGTCGTAGCGATCAGCCCCAGCATTTT. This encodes CASSSGRRSDQPQHF.